This T cell receptor beta chain originates from a study of beta chain features in type 1 diabetes. What was sequenced were expressed TCRB transcripts, since all of the isolated RNA had been reverse transcribed. The data were produced by immunoSEQ multiplex PCR, yet TCRdb's version contains in-frame clones alone and is incomplete. Of hundreds of thousands of clones listed, more than 13% were seen once; the top ten hold approximately 0.042%. CDR1 LGHNA and CDR2 YSLEER come from the germline V gene. The CDR3 has 20 residues. All of the sorted populations showed purity greater than 95%. Study-wide results and limits: Moderate yet significant TCRB CDR3 shortening was seen in Type 1 diabetes patients in all four CD4+ subsets. Equally in patients and controls, PCR might preferentially amplify shorter templates. The study found that naive, central memory and Treg TCRB repertoires appeared more similar in patients than in healthy donors. The VDJ junctions of type 1 diabetes patients carried fewer insertions and more deletions.

Notes on this clone: What it recognizes is unknown. One end of the junction fails to match germline, which may point to a read error.

Material: naive CD4+ T cells from blood. The sequence was collected from a man between 18 and 35 years old with type 1 diabetes. J is TRBJ2-1 and V is TRBV4-3; the match to TRBD2 covers 10 bases. The CDR3 DNA is TGCGCCAGCAGACAAGCCCTCCACCTAGCGGGGGTGAGCTCCTACAATGAGCAGTTCTTC. It specifies CASRQALHLAGVSSYNEQFF.